The present entry profiles one T cell receptor beta chain with its context. The antigen remains unidentified. The sample is drawn from a study of cytomegalovirus exposure and HLA in healthy donors. The PCR ran on 60 Vbeta and 13 Jbeta primers. Assay used: immunoSEQ multiplex PCR; TCRdb lists only in-frame clones, some missing. In the table there are roughly 80,000 clones, 65% to 85% of which are singletons. V lost 6 bases, J lost 7 bases, and 15 bases lay in between. The CDR3 is made up of 13 amino acids. Germline-derived CDR1 and CDR2 are MNHEY and SMNVEV (reference sequence). Study-wide points: A missense variant in DCLRE1C was later tied to TCR beta V- and J-gene trimming. Reports described diagnosis of cytomegalovirus status by the classifier as highly specific and sensitive. Earlier findings revealed that most TCR beta V segments proved productive either about 87% or about 30% of the time. When analyzed later, the rates of TCR association showed variation by HLA locus, with DRB1 the most and HLA-C the fewest.

The sample consisted of PBMCs. The sequence was obtained from a man aged 60 to 75 in good health and CMV-seropositive. V is TRBV27 and J is TRBJ1-2, with D possibly matching TRBD1 (5 bases). In nucleotides, the CDR3 is TGTGCCAGCAGACCAACAGGTGCCGGTGGCTACACCTTC. It translates to CASRPTGAGGYTF.